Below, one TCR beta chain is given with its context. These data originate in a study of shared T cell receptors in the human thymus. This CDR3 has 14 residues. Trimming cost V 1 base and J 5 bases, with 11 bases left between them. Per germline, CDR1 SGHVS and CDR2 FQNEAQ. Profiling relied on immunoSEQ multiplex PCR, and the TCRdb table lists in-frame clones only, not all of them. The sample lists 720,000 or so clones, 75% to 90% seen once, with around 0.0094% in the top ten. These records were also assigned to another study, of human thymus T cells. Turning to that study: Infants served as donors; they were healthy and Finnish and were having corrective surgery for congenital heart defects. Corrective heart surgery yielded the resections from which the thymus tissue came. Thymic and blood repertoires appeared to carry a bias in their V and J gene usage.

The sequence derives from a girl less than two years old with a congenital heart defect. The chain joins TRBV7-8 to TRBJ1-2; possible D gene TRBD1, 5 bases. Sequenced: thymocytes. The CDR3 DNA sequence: TGTGCCAGCAGCTTAGACGAGACAGCATATGGCTACACCTTC. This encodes CASSLDETAYGYTF.